This entry describes one TCR beta chain. Described time point: pre-treatment sample, taken before nivolumab and TIL therapy. The libraries were made with immunoSEQ v3. Each library reached 1.5 million to 2.5 million read pairs, or roughly 4.5-6.5 million at deep level. TCRdb's table, derived via immunoSEQ multiplex PCR, lists solely in-frame clones and lacks some. The sample lists about 52,000 clones; 79% were seen once. The CDR3 sequence is 16 residues long. The germline gives CDR1 MNHEY, CDR2 SMNVEV (reference sequence). V lost 5 bases to trimming and J lost 7 bases; unmatched junction nucleotides: 9. This specimen belongs to a study of TIL therapy for anti-PD-1-resistant metastatic lung cancer. Study in general: Tumors were harvested before any PD-1/PD-L1 blockade. By whole-exome sequencing, median non-synonymous tumor mutation burden was around 1.4 mutations per megabase.

The chain combines TRBV27 with TRBJ2-1; 12 bases align to TRBD2. This clonotype originated in a woman aged 25-85 years with non-small cell lung cancer. This material consisted of blood, taken at baseline. The CDR3 reads CASSPRLAGGANEQFF. The CDR3 nucleotides read TGTGCCAGCAGTCCCCGCCTAGCGGGGGGGGCAAATGAGCAGTTCTTC.